This T cell receptor beta chain was found in a study of Ad26.COV2.S vaccination and SARS-CoV-2 variants. Study information: Ad26.COV2.S was injected intramuscularly once or twice, 56 days apart.

Turning to this clone: Its antigen remains unidentified.

The CDR3 covers 16 residues. Germline lookup yields CDR1 SEHNR and CDR2 FQNEAQ (reference sequence). V lost 3 bases to trimming and J lost 6 bases, with 21 bases between them. General observations from the study: Reportedly, spike-specific CD8+ and CD4+ T cell responses achieved substantial breadth once vaccination had taken place.

Treatment described: over 15 received Ad26.COV2.S at low or high dose, single or two shots; 5 received placebo; per-sample allocation not given. Day 63 after the first injection of vaccine or placebo was the sampling time. Its platform was an Ad26 vector, and its expressed antigen was Wuhan-strain SARS-CoV-2 spike. Sequencing used immunoSEQ multiplex PCR; TCRdb keeps in-frame clones, though not all of them. This repertoire shows around 270,000 clones, around nine tenths found once; its top ten account for just under 3%. The specimen comprised peripheral blood, sampled in a trial of Ad26.COV2.S vaccine versus placebo. This chain uses TRBV7-9 with TRBJ2-7; maybe TRBD2 (9 bases). The clonotype originates from a person aged 18-65 years who received the Ad26.COV2.S COVID-19 vaccine or a placebo. In DNA form, the CDR3 reads TGTGCCAGCAGCTTGTCTAGCGGGACAGGCCTCCGCGAGCAGTACTTC. As protein: CASSLSSGTGLREQYF. The variable domain in full, with the rest retrieved from reference TRBV7-9 and TRBJ2-7, is DTGVSQNPRHKITKRGQNVTFRCDPISEHNRLYWYRQTLGQGPEFLTYFQNEAQLEKSRLLSDRFSAERPKGSFSTLEIQRTEQGDSAMYLCASSLSSGTGLREQYFGPGTRLTVT.